The rows below give T cell receptor beta chains drawn from one sample of a study of cytomegalovirus exposure and HLA in healthy donors. Assay used: immunoSEQ multiplex PCR; TCRdb lists only in-frame clones, some missing. The table has over 100,000 clones, approximately 82% seen once; the top ten hold 1.5%. Sequencing used PBMCs. The source of these receptors is a middle-aged man in good health and CMV-seronegative. Both conserved end residues are part of each CDR3. D genes are given only for firm matches. Clone size is stated in some rows and not others, as once, few, many or a class when expanded.

TGTGCCAGCAGTTTACACAGGGGGAACACTGAAGCTTTCTTT | CASSLHRGNTEAFF | TRBJ1-1 | few | TRBV27 | TRBD1
TGTGCCACCAGTCCCACGAGGACTCAAGAGACCCAGTACTTC | CATSPTRTQETQYF | TRBJ2-5 | NA | TRBV15 | NA
TGTGCCAGCAGCTTAGCGGAGGGGGCGAGCCTTAGCTCCTACGAGCAGTACTTC | CASSLAEGASLSSYEQYF | TRBJ2-7 | once | TRBV7-8 | NA
TGTGCCAGCGGCGCGCGGAGGGACAATGAGCAGTTCTTC | CASGARRDNEQFF | TRBJ2-1 | NA | TRBV19 | NA
TGTGCCAGCAGCCTAATAGCGGGAGCGAATGAGCAGTTCTTC | CASSLIAGANEQFF | TRBJ2-1 | once | TRBV5-8 | TRBD2
TGTGCCAGCAGCGTAGACGAGGGAGTTGTGGACATTCAGTACTTC | CASSVDEGVVDIQYF | TRBJ2-4 | NA | TRBV9 | NA
TGTGCCAGCTCAGGATTAGACAGTCCCGGTGGCACTGAAGCTTTCTTT | CASSGLDSPGGTEAFF | TRBJ1-1 | NA | TRBV18 | NA
TGTGCCAGCAGCTTAGTCGGCGGGGCGGGGACCGGGGAGCTGTTTTTT | CASSLVGGAGTGELFF | TRBJ2-2 | NA | TRBV7-2 | NA
TGTGCCAGCAGCTTGGCTGGGACAGGTCAAGAAAAACTGTTTTTT | CASSLAGTGQEKLFF | TRBJ1-4 | NA | TRBV7-8 | TRBD1
TGTGCCAGCAGTAGGGGGGGTACCTACGAGCAGTACTTC | CASSRGGTYEQYF | TRBJ2-7 | NA | TRBV27 | NA
TGTGCCAGCAGATCAACCGGGACAGGGTTTTACGAGCAGTACTTC | CASRSTGTGFYEQYF | TRBJ2-7 | NA | TRBV27 | TRBD1
TGCAGCGTTGAACGCCAGGGCAAAGAGACCCAGTACTTC | CSVERQGKETQYF | TRBJ2-5 | few | TRBV29-1 | NA
TGTGCCAGCAGCGACCAGGGAAACACTGAAGCTTTCTTT | CASSDQGNTEAFF | TRBJ1-1 | NA | TRBV7-2 | NA
TGTGCCAGTAGGGCAAGGGGCAACTCACCCCTCCACTTT | CASRARGNSPLHF | TRBJ1-6 | NA | TRBV19 | NA
TGCAGCGTTGACGGGGGAGGCGGTCAGCCCCAGCATTTT | CSVDGGGGQPQHF | TRBJ1-5 | NA | TRBV29-1 | NA
TGTGCCGGAGGGGAAGGCAATCAGCCCCAGCATTTT | CAGGEGNQPQHF | TRBJ1-5 | few | TRBV6-6 | NA
TGTGCCAGCAGCGACTATTCCGGCGGTGGCGTTTACTTC | CASSDYSGGGVYF | TRBJ2-4 | NA | TRBV4-2 | NA
TGTGCCAGCAGTTTAAGGGGCGGGGGTCTTTCCTACGAGCAGTACTTC | CASSLRGGGLSYEQYF | TRBJ2-7 | NA | TRBV28 | TRBD2
TGTGCCAGCAGCTTGAACAGGGGGCAGCAGAACACTGAAGCTTTCTTT | CASSLNRGQQNTEAFF | TRBJ1-1 | NA | TRBV7-9 | TRBD1
TGTGCCAGCAGTTTACTACTCCGGGGACAGGAGTTT | CASSLLLRGQEF | TRBJ1-1 | NA | TRBV28 | TRBD1
TGTTCCAGCAGCCTCAGGGCCGGGACTAGCGGTACCTACGAGCAGTACTTC | CSSSLRAGTSGTYEQYF | TRBJ2-7 | NA | TRBV7-9 | TRBD2
TGTGCCAGCAGCTTAGAGGGTCAGGGTATTTACGAGCAGTACTTC | CASSLEGQGIYEQYF | TRBJ2-7 | NA | TRBV7-9 | NA
TGTGCCAGCCGACAGGCCCTTTCACCCCTCCACTTT | CASRQALSPLHF | TRBJ1-6 | NA | TRBV28 | NA
TGTGCCAGCAGTTATAAGGACACCGGCTACGAGCAGTACTTC | CASSYKDTGYEQYF | TRBJ2-7 | NA | TRBV6-5 | NA
TGCGCCAGCAGGATGGACAGTGGCAATCAGCCCCAGCATTTT | CASRMDSGNQPQHF | TRBJ1-5 | few | TRBV10-2 | NA
TGTGCCAGCAGCTTAAGCGGAGGTGAGCAGTTCTTC | CASSLSGGEQFF | TRBJ2-1 | NA | TRBV5-4 | NA
TGTGCCAGCAGCGACCGGGACAGCCCCTACGAGCAGTACTTC | CASSDRDSPYEQYF | TRBJ2-7 | NA | TRBV7-9 | TRBD1
TGTGCCAGCAGTGGACTAGCGGGGGGGCAAGAGACCCAGTACTTC | CASSGLAGGQETQYF | TRBJ2-5 | few | TRBV6-1 | TRBD2
TGCAGCGTTGGACAGGGTAATTTAGGTGGAGATACGCAGTATTTT | CSVGQGNLGGDTQYF | TRBJ2-3 | once | TRBV29-1 | TRBD1
TGTGCCAGCAACGGCGGCGGGGCCAACGTCCTGACTTTC | CASNGGGANVLTF | TRBJ2-6 | NA | TRBV28 | NA
TGTGCCAGCAGTGAGGGCACCTACAATGAGCAGTTCTTC | CASSEGTYNEQFF | TRBJ2-1 | NA | TRBV6-4 | NA
TGTGCCAGCTCAACTTACACCGGGGAGCTGTTTTTT | CASSTYTGELFF | TRBJ2-2 | NA | TRBV18 | NA
TGTGCCAGCACCTCCGAGGGACAGGGGTCCTACAATGAGCAGTTCTTC | CASTSEGQGSYNEQFF | TRBJ2-1 | NA | TRBV7-9 | TRBD1
TGCGCCAGCAGCTTGAATTTGGGGGCAAACACTGAAGCTTTCTTT | CASSLNLGANTEAFF | TRBJ1-1 | NA | TRBV5-1 | NA
TGCGCCAGCAGCCACTCGGGACTAGCGGGAGTATATGAGCAGTTCTTC | CASSHSGLAGVYEQFF | TRBJ2-1 | NA | TRBV4-1 | TRBD2